This T cell receptor (beta chain) appears in the sequencing data of a study of blood T cell repertoires in COVID-19. CDR1 and CDR2 (germline): SEHNR, FQNEAQ (reference sequence). V dropped 4 bases and J dropped 6 bases, with 24 bases sitting between them. There are 17 residues in the CDR3. In the original workflow: Reference gene primer amplification gave estimated nucleated cell counts. Assay: immunoSEQ multiplex PCR; the TCRdb copy retains only in-frame clones and omits some. V and J calls and clone size are those listed in that table; D and trimming were worked out from the DNA. The table has approximately 200,000 clones, around 86% seen once.

The sample was peripheral blood. The clonotype originates from a woman aged 30 to 39 with active or convalescent COVID-19. This rearrangement joins TRBV7-9 to TRBJ1-1; D remains unclear. CDR3 sequence reads: CASSSPTEGGFNPEAFF. CDR3 nucleotides: TGTGCCAGCAGCTCCCCAACCGAGGGAGGGTTTAATCCTGAAGCTTTCTTT.